One sample yielded the 25 T cell receptor beta chains listed below, sequenced in a study of blood T cell repertoires in COVID-19. Measured with immunoSEQ multiplex PCR; TCRdb has only the in-frame clones, and not every one. Of fewer than 75,000 clones listed, nearly 85% are singletons. The sample was peripheral blood. The source of these receptors is a human donor in a cohort sampled during active COVID-19.

This clone came up once. This chain links TRBV28 with TRBJ1-4; D gene unclear. CDR3 size: 12 residues. Trimming took off 10 bases at V and 7 bases at J, with 13 bases between the two ends. From germline, CDR1 is MDHEN and CDR2 SYDVKM. CDR3 loop: CAINRGAEKLFF. Here the CDR3 DNA reads TGTGCCATAAACCGGGGAGCTGAAAAACTGTTTTTT. Drawing the rest from reference TRBV28 and TRBJ1-4, the complete variable domain is DVKVTQSSRYLVKRTGEKVFLECVQDMDHENMFWYRQDPGLGLRLIYFSYDVKMKEKGDIPEGYSVSREKKERFSLILESASTNQTSMYLCAINRGAEKLFFGSGTQLSVL.

This clone was counted a few times. The V and J genes are TRBV3-1 (or the pseudogene TRBV3-2) and TRBJ2-3, with 8 bases aligning to TRBD1. Trimming took 3 bases from V and 4 from J; bases not matched to a gene: 6. The CDR3 spans 15 residues. Germline V lookup: CDR1 LGHDT, CDR2 YNNKEL (reference sequence). Written as DNA, the CDR3 is TGTGCCAGCAGCCAGCAGGGGGCAGGAGCAGATACGCAGTATTTT. The encoded protein is CASSQQGAGADTQYF.

V gene TRBV13 combines with J gene TRBJ1-2; TRBD1 is a possible D gene (6 bases). Germline assignment: CDR1 PRHDT and CDR2 FYEKMQ (reference sequence). There are 15 residues in the CDR3. Trimming left V 7 bases short and J 4 bases short, with 19 bases between. The CDR3 reads CASTHILDRSYGYTF. CDR3 DNA: TGTGCCAGCACCCATATTCTAGACAGGTCCTATGGCTACACCTTC.

The chain carries TRBV9 and TRBJ1-1, with D tentatively TRBD1 (6 bases). Trimming pared 2 bases from V and 6 bases from J, leaving 11 bases between. Germline-derived CDR1 and CDR2 are SGDLS and YYNGEE. The CDR3 spans 13 residues. CDR3 in DNA: TGTGCCAGCAGCGTCTCCGACAGGCCTGAAGCTTTCTTT. This gives the protein CASSVSDRPEAFF. The full variable domain, with the rest looked up from reference TRBV9 and TRBJ1-1, is DSGVTQTPKHLITATGQRVTLRCSPRSGDLSVYWYQQSLDQGLQFLIQYYNGEERAKGNILERFSAQQFPDLHSELNLSSLELGDSALYFCASSVSDRPEAFFGQGTRLTVV.

The rearrangement uses TRBV7-2 and TRBJ1-1, with TRBD1 matching 7 bases. The V gene end was trimmed by 5 bases and the J gene end by 4 bases; junction bases not matched to a gene: 4. The CDR3 loop spans 13 amino acids. The germline V gene has CDR1 SGHTA and CDR2 FQGNSA. The CDR3 protein is CASSQTGITEAFF. In DNA, the CDR3 is TGTGCCAGCAGCCAGACAGGGATCACTGAAGCTTTCTTT.

The chain links TRBV12-3 or TRBV12-4 to TRBJ2-3, with D possibly matching TRBD1 (5 bases). The CDR3 consists of 12 residues. The germline V and J ends were trimmed by 6 bases and 3 bases, with 7 bases remaining between them. This chain's CDR3 is CASSRATDTQYF. DNA of the CDR3: TGTGCCAGCAGCAGGGCGACAGATACGCAGTATTTT.

V gene TRBV5-1 combines with J gene TRBJ2-3; weak D call: TRBD1 (5 bases). CDR3 length equals 13 residues. Germline values: CDR1 SGHRS, CDR2 YFSETQ. V was clipped by 5 bases and J by 5 bases, with 12 bases between them. CDR3 bases: TGCGCCAGCAGTTGGCAGGGTGGAGATACGCAGTATTTT. Translation gives CASSWQGGDTQYF.

The CDR3 spells CATSRSRQRPWDTQYF. The CDR3 region has the DNA TGTGCCACCAGCAGATCGCGACAGCGACCCTGGGATACGCAGTATTTT. This rearrangement joins TRBV15 to TRBJ2-3, with D maybe TRBD1 (5 bases). CDR1 is LNHNV, CDR2 YYDKDF, per germline (reference sequence). The CDR3 is made up of 16 amino acids. Trimming stripped 2 bases from V and 6 bases from J, with 18 bases between.

The chain combines TRBV27 with TRBJ1-2; the D is unclear. The CDR3 totals 16 residues. The germline V gene encodes CDR1 MNHEY and CDR2 SMNVEV (reference sequence). V was cut by 0 bases and J by 4 bases, with 15 bases left in between. The CDR3, as DNA: TGTGCCAGCAGTTTATCTATCCGGGGTCTCGGCTATGGCTACACCTTC. This translates into CASSLSIRGLGYGYTF.

The chain links TRBV2 to TRBJ1-1; 11 nucleotides align to TRBD1. The CDR3 is made up of 14 amino acids. Trimming cost V 7 bases and J 2 bases; bases outside gene matches: 3. From germline, CDR1 is SNHLY and CDR2 FYNNEI. The CDR3, as DNA: TGTGCCAGCATGGGGACAGGGGGAAACACTGAAGCTTTCTTT. Protein sequence: CASMGTGGNTEAFF.

This clone is a singleton in its sample. J is TRBJ1-1 and V is TRBV18, with D hard to call. CDR3 length equals 14 residues. Germline V lookup: CDR1 KGHSH, CDR2 LQKENI. V was shortened by 3 bases and J by 1 base, with 9 bases between the two germline ends. As DNA, the CDR3 is TGTGCCAGCTCACCGTGGCAAGAGAACACTGAAGCTTTCTTT. It specifies CASSPWQENTEAFF.

The chain uses TRBV5-1 and TRBJ2-1; 7 nucleotides match TRBD1. Trimming took 2 bases from V and 5 from J; bases not matched to a gene: 4. There are 14 residues in the CDR3. Germline-derived CDR1 and CDR2 are SGHRS and YFSETQ. This chain's CDR3 is CASSFRQGNNEQFF. CDR3 bases: TGCGCCAGCAGCTTTCGACAGGGTAACAATGAGCAGTTCTTC.

The rearrangement links TRBV7-2 to TRBJ2-1, with 10 bases identical to TRBD2. CDR1 is SGHTA, CDR2 FQGNSA, per germline. V trimming: 2 bases; J trimming: 6 bases; junction bases outside the gene matches: 4. The CDR3 consists of 15 residues. CDR3 residues: CASSLQRGGLNEQFF. CDR3 DNA: TGTGCCAGCAGCTTACAGCGGGGGGGACTCAATGAGCAGTTCTTC.

V is TRBV5-5 and J is TRBJ2-7, with 8 positions matching TRBD2. Losses at the gene ends were 2 bases for V and 4 bases for J; bases not matched to a gene: 8. In germline, CDR1 is SGHKS, CDR2 YYEKEE (reference sequence). This CDR3 contains 15 residues. CDR3 sequence reads: CASSLRREGGYEQYF. CDR3 nucleotides: TGTGCCAGCAGCTTAAGACGGGAGGGGGGGTACGAGCAGTACTTC.

This chain joins TRBV30 and TRBJ2-1, with 8 bases aligning to TRBD2. V shed 2 bases and J 5 bases; nucleotides not matched to a gene: 5. The CDR3 consists of 14 residues. CDR1 GTSNPN and CDR2 SVGIG come from the germline V gene (reference sequence). CDR3 residues: CAWSLTSVNNEQFF. The CDR3 bases are TGTGCCTGGAGTCTGACTAGCGTCAACAATGAGCAGTTCTTC.

The chain couples TRBV27 to TRBJ1-2; 8 bases line up with TRBD1. The CDR3 covers 14 residues. Germline assignment: CDR1 MNHEY and CDR2 SMNVEV (reference sequence). Unmatched junction bases numbered 11, after V lost 6 bases and J lost 8 bases. The CDR3 protein is CASRQTGTGGGYTF. The CDR3 DNA reads as TGTGCCAGCAGGCAAACGGGGACAGGCGGGGGCTACACCTTC.

V and J are TRBV4-3 and TRBJ1-2; 11 positions agree with TRBD1. Trimming at V came to 0 bases and at J to 6 bases, leaving 12 bases not matched to a gene. CDR1 is LGHNA and CDR2 is YSLEER in the germline V gene. The CDR3 totals 18 residues. In nucleotides, the CDR3 is TGCGCCAGCAGCCAAGATTTGGTCCCGGACAGGGGGCTTCATGGCTACACCTTC. Its translation is CASSQDLVPDRGLHGYTF.

V gene TRBV15 combines with J gene TRBJ1-2, with 7 positions matching TRBD1. V lost 2 bases, J lost 7 bases, and 10 bases stayed unmatched. CDR3 length: 15 residues. CDR1 and CDR2 from the germline V gene are LNHNV and YYDKDF (reference sequence). The CDR3 sequence: CATSRYDREEVGYTF. CDR3 bases: TGTGCCACCAGCAGATATGACAGGGAGGAGGTTGGCTACACCTTC.

V is TRBV18 and J is TRBJ2-7, with TRBD1 identical over 7 bases. Per germline, CDR1 KGHSH and CDR2 LQKENI. V lost 3 bases to trimming and J lost 3 bases; unmatched junction nucleotides: 2. The CDR3 consists of 13 residues. The CDR3 DNA sequence: TGTGCCAGCTCACCGAGGGACAGCTACGAGCAGTACTTC. It is translated as CASSPRDSYEQYF.

The CDR3 sequence: CASSYSGRDSYEQYF. The CDR3 nucleotides read TGTGCCAGCAGTTACTCAGGCAGGGACTCCTACGAGCAGTACTTC. This chain joins TRBV6-5 and TRBJ2-7, with TRBD1 as a possible D gene (5 bases). Germline V lookup: CDR1 MNHEY, CDR2 SVGAGI. The CDR3 is made up of 15 amino acids. V was clipped by 0 bases and J by 0 bases, with 9 bases between them.

V is TRBV28 and J is TRBJ1-2, with 9 bases matching TRBD1. V was clipped by 3 bases and J by 2 bases; unmatched bases: 7. Germline V gene sequence: CDR1 MDHEN, CDR2 SYDVKM. This CDR3 region has 16 residues. The CDR3 reads CASSFPRGQGNYGYTF. In DNA form, the CDR3 reads TGTGCCAGCAGTTTTCCCCGGGGACAGGGAAACTATGGCTACACCTTC.

The rearrangement links TRBV10-2 to TRBJ1-1; D is perhaps TRBD1 (5 bases). Germline V gives CDR1 WSHSY, CDR2 SAAADI. V was shortened by 7 bases and J by 4 bases, with 22 bases between the two germline ends. The CDR3 consists of 16 residues. The CDR3 protein is CASIMDIHGGSTEAFF. The CDR3 region has the DNA TGCGCCAGCATTATGGACATCCATGGGGGGTCCACTGAAGCTTTCTTT.

This clone was counted once. The chain employs TRBV7-9 and TRBJ1-1, with D possibly matching TRBD1 (5 bases). Germline loops: CDR1 SEHNR, CDR2 FQNEAQ (reference sequence). Trimming left V 7 bases short and J 8 bases short, with 17 bases between. The CDR3 is made up of 13 amino acids. The CDR3 DNA sequence: TGTGCCAGCAAAGAACGCGCGGGGGACGAAGCTTTCTTT. As protein: CASKERAGDEAFF.

The chain has TRBV27 and TRBJ1-3; no clear D gene. Trimming cost V 5 bases and J 0 bases, with 8 bases left between them. This CDR3 has 14 amino acids. Germline V gives CDR1 MNHEY, CDR2 SMNVEV (reference sequence). The CDR3 nucleotides are TGTGCCAGCAGTCGGGGTCCCTCTGGAAACACCATATATTTT. Its protein is CASSRGPSGNTIYF.

The chain is built from TRBV12-5 and TRBJ1-1; D remains unclear. Germline CDR1 reads LGHNT; CDR2 reads FRNRAP. Trimming removed 6 bases at V and 1 base at J, with 15 bases between. CDR3 length: 15 amino acids. CDR3 DNA: TGTGCTAGTGGGGACTCATGGCCGAGGAACACTGAAGCTTTCTTT. Its protein is CASGDSWPRNTEAFF.